This T cell receptor (beta chain) appears in the sequencing data of a study of T cell responses to AZD1222 COVID-19 vaccine. Only in-frame clones appear in the TCRdb table, and some are missing; sequencing was by immunoSEQ multiplex PCR. The data contain some 110,000 clones, about 89% of them seen just once; the ten biggest clones take up about 7.1%. V shed 1 base, J shed 2 bases, and the junction held 8 bases outside the gene matches. Germline V gene data show CDR1 as SGHTA and CDR2 as FQGNSA. The CDR3 is 17 residues long. This clone came up once. The TCR was taken from an adult who received the AZD1222 COVID-19 vaccine. Sequencing was performed on peripheral blood, taken 28 days after the second AZD1222 dose. The chain employs TRBV7-2 and TRBJ2-7; 10 bases fit TRBD2. DNA for the CDR3: TGTGCCAGCAGCTTAGAGTCGGGACTAGCGCTAACCTACGAGCAGTACTTC. This codes for CASSLESGLALTYEQYF.